This T cell receptor beta chain was found in a study of cytomegalovirus exposure and HLA in healthy donors (dated by TCRdb to about 2017). The study in broad terms: An earlier analysis of a few hundred of the donors reported under 300 Gb of sequence data and about 120 million unique TCR beta sequences obtained from about 170 million T cells. An early release that covered some 630 HLA-typed donors contained about 300 gigabases of sequencing data and tens of millions of unique TCR sequences. Among the roughly 390 genotyped donors, about 85% belonged to the genetic ancestry cluster associated with self-reported Caucasian donors. The study was designed to test whether signatures of past pathogen exposure could be identified by cataloging public T cell receptors. The study used immunosequencing to profile the T cell repertoires of hundreds of subjects and linked those repertoires to cytomegalovirus serostatus. A separate validation cohort of more than 100 different subjects was used in addition to the roughly 640-subject first cohort. High-throughput TCR immunosequencing, statistical association of individual TCRs with disease status, and machine learning were combined to predict cytomegalovirus infection status. In a later analysis, previously published TCR beta repertoires from about 640 donors were re-analyzed and high-resolution HLA genotyping was added so that TCR occurrence patterns could be studied. In the later analysis, no new phenotypic data were used to find candidate immune exposures; instead, reliance was placed on TCR beta sequences and their occurrence across donors. An earlier analysis of several hundred of the donors applied high-throughput TCR beta sequencing to assess whether each TCR beta V gene segment acted as functional or pseudogenic. Donor age, sex, ethnicity and CMV serostatus were compiled alongside the repertoire data. A later genetic analysis used genome-wide SNP genotypes for about three fifths of the 666 donors, treating that subset as a discovery cohort. All discovery cohort repertoires had been generated on a single sequencing platform. HLA typing included class I and class II loci at four-digit resolution. Typing coverage differed by locus: A, B, C, DRB1 and DQB1 were typed in about 620-640 donors, DQA1 in 522, DPA1 in around 610, and DPB1 in roughly 470. Roughly 5 DR-DQ haplotypes were handled as single units for association and clustering because linkage in the cohort was strong. Across 300 to 400 genotyped donors of the cohort, an average of about 250,000 unique TCR beta nucleotide sequences per donor were sequenced, and approximately 19% of those sequences were non-productive. What the authors observed across the whole study: Strong co-occurrence of HLA alleles, especially DR and DQ, made assigning TCR associations to individual alleles difficult. A few of the identified cytomegalovirus-associated TCR beta chains were confirmed in vitro to be specific for cytomegalovirus antigens. The classifier was reported to diagnose cytomegalovirus status with high specificity and sensitivity in both the original cohort and the validation cohort. Some IMGT-functional V segments, including TRBV6-2 and TRBV6-3, could not be distinguished by the 87-base-pair reads and were therefore excluded. The sequencing pipeline was judged likely to have produced a cluster of highly shared sequence variants as a technical artifact. Immune exposure information for the cohort was limited to CMV serostatus. A later analysis found that most CMV-associated TCR beta chains appeared HLA-restricted, with HLA associations seemingly driven largely by CMV exposure. In a later analysis, HLA-associated TCR beta chains showed more clonal expansion and lower generation probabilities than non-associated chains that were equally common. A further reported finding was that TCR beta sequences accurately predicted the HLA-A and HLA-B alleles for most subjects in the first cohort. In a later analysis, several top co-occurrence clusters were reported to appear linked to parvovirus B19, influenza, CMV and Epstein-Barr virus. Only TCR beta chains were sequenced in this cohort, and the absence of alpha or paired-chain data limited detectable features. The authors suggested that the approach could potentially be generalized to other disease states and immunological phenotypes. Because some donors lacked HLA typing at each locus, the association tests relied only on the typed subset. Compared with the approximately 670-donor mean, donors in an Asian-associated ancestry cluster had fewer N-insertions in productive TCRs, according to a later genetic analysis. Most TCR sequences were seen in very few donors, while some public TCRs were found in many individuals. A later analysis found that TCR association rates varied across HLA loci, with DRB1 alleles showing the most associated TCRs and HLA-C alleles the fewest. Over 15 rarely observed V segments, including chromosome 9 orphons, were excluded from the earlier analysis of some 590 of the donors because counts were too low. Correlated functional status among segregating V segments might be attributable to linkage disequilibrium, but an unknown experimental factor could not be ruled out. A later analysis associated about 17,000 TCR beta sequences with specific HLA alleles at a false discovery rate of 0.05. Sequencing depth was assumed to be roughly uniform across donors in the presence/absence analyses, though that assumption may not hold. Broadly in line with IMGT annotations, most TCR beta V segments showed up in productive rearrangements about 87% or about 30% of the time in an earlier analysis of 450 to 600 of the donors. The study gave a list of under 200 TCR beta chains associated with cytomegalovirus. A later genetic analysis associated a missense DCLRE1C variant with V-gene and J-gene trimming of TCR beta chains, and an independent cohort replicated the association.

The method behind the library was the immunoSEQ multiplex PCR assay. The multiplex PCR relied on a mix of 60 forward primers for TCR Vbeta segments and 13 reverse primers for TCR Jbeta segments. The CDR3 region of rearranged TCR beta genes was amplified from genomic DNA by a multiplex PCR assay. Amplified TCR beta libraries were sequenced as 87-base-pair reads on the Illumina HiSeq System. For the original study's pipeline: In a later analysis, 77 million or so unique TCR beta chains were counted across the 500 to 700 repertoires, and roughly 11 million of these chains were shared by at least two donors. Raw reads were error-corrected and collapsed into unique sequences by a nearest-neighbor algorithm in which closely related sequences were merged to remove PCR and sequencing errors. CDR3 sequences were aligned to IMGT reference sequences to assign V, D and J gene segments. For a sequence to be retained, a match of at least six nucleotides was required to both a V gene segment and a J gene segment. A rearrangement counted as productive if the CDR3 had no stop codons and remained in frame with V and J, and every other rearrangement counted as non-productive. Following IMGT convention, CDR3 was defined as the stretch from the second conserved V-encoded cysteine up to the conserved J-encoded phenylalanine. In an earlier analysis of roughly 610 of the donors, sequences lacking an unambiguous match to a single V gene segment were excluded. In an earlier analysis of a few hundred of the donors, a V segment was called functional when productive rearrangements were above 56.7%, and segregating when the standard deviation between donors exceeded 5%. A statistical classification framework was built for diagnosing cytomegalovirus status from the catalog of TCR beta chain sequences. In a later analysis, V and J genes were assigned by comparing TCR nucleotide sequences against IMGT/GENE-DB human TR gene sequences. A later analysis assigned CDR3 sequences and most-parsimonious VDJ recombination scenarios with the TCRdist pipeline. A later analysis defined each TCR beta chain by its CDR3 amino acid sequence plus V-gene family, and excluded reads lacking a unique V-gene family. As a way to deal with suspected cross-contamination and a sequencing artifact, a later analysis dropped 450 to 600 nucleotide sequences that were highly shared and had low generation probability. In a later analysis, a clonal expansion index for each public chain was calculated from normalized within-repertoire ranks of inferred template counts. Generation probabilities in a later analysis came from a VDJ recombination model fitted to out-of-frame rearrangements, and those results were checked against IGoR. In a later analysis, hypergeometric tests were used to score TCR-TCR, TCR-HLA and TCR-CMV co-occurrence, with a repertoire-size bias correction applied to TCR pairs. To estimate false discovery rates, a later analysis permuted the HLA or CMV assignments 20 times. In a later analysis, co-occurring TCRs were grouped with DBSCAN, and TCRdist sequence similarity was added when clustering was performed within HLA-allele-positive subsets. For co-occurrence clustering, repertoires with fewer than 30,000 or more than 120,000 public chains were excluded, along with five or six repertoires with anomalous nucleotide sharing. The source is immuneACCESS, and TCRdb retained only in-frame sequences with V and J called. Part of the clones is not carried over; for the studies checked, unresolved V genes explain less than half of this, and the remainder is unexplained. V and J calls plus clone size are reproduced from that table; the DNA served to infer D and trimming. The table for this sample lists about 160,000 clones; 70% to 80% of them were counted only once. In total, the top ten clones hold 9.7% of the sample.

On this clone itself: It lacks a known antigen. Within one base of it there is no much larger clone, and no base qualities were kept.

The CDR3, cysteine through phenylalanine, is 15 amino acids long. Just CDR3 DNA is preserved here, 45 bases in frame from base 1. Trimming removed 3 bases from V and 6 bases from J, leaving 16 bases between the germline ends. Reading the germline V gene (reference sequence) gives CDR1 SEHNR and CDR2 FQNEAQ. The cohort comprised 710 or so healthy bone marrow donors. At the time of sampling, all cohort members were nominally healthy, though unrecorded immune exposures were likely present. The donor was CMV seropositive and belonged to the group of around 300 seropositive cohort members. A peripheral blood sample was provided by each donor, and peripheral blood mononuclear cells were used for TCR beta sequencing. The Qiagen DNeasy Blood Extraction Kit was used to extract genomic DNA from the blood cell samples.

The rearranged chain carries TRBV7-9 and TRBJ2-3, with TRBD2 perhaps the D gene, on 6 matching bases. The receptor was isolated from a man between 18 and 29 years old in good health and CMV-seropositive. The sample was PBMCs. Here the CDR3 is given as CASSFGGSVFDTQYF. The DNA is as follows: TGTGCCAGCAGCTTTGGGGGGTCAGTTTTTGATACGCAGTATTTT.